This TCR beta chain derives from a study of blood T cell repertoires in COVID-19. Study-wide background: The United States, Italy and Spain were the sources of the acute and convalescent COVID-19 samples.

The CDR3 is 14 residues long. The V and J ends lost 3 bases and 6 bases, in that order; junction bases with no gene match: 7. Germline-derived CDR1 and CDR2 are GTSNPN and SVGIG (reference sequence). Sequencing used immunoSEQ multiplex PCR; TCRdb keeps in-frame clones, though not all of them. The table lists about 140,000 clones, 76% of them singletons, with roughly 4.7% in the top ten. The chain carries TRBV30 and TRBJ1-5; 8 nucleotides agree with TRBD1. The sequencing input was peripheral blood. The origin of this receptor is a woman older than 75 with active or convalescent COVID-19. The CDR3 nucleotides read TGTGCCTGGAGCGCTAACAGGGGGACTCAGCCCCAGCATTTT. Translation gives CAWSANRGTQPQHF.